This TCR beta chain appears in the sequencing data of a study of CD8 T cells in ankylosing spondylitis. The CDR3 consists of 13 residues. Trimming left V 7 bases short and J 5 bases short, with 12 bases between. TCRdb ran MiXCR on the 5' RACE reads and lists one entry per CDR3 protein. The sample yields some 340,000 distinct CDR3 sequences, around 15% seen once. The rearrangement joins TRBV12-3 or TRBV12-4 to TRBJ2-1, with D hard to call. This clonotype was sampled from a male donor with ankylosing spondylitis or in good health (not recorded which). Source material: blood, either unsorted or a sorted T cell fraction (not recorded which). CDR3 residues: CASKPGVDNEQFF. CDR3 nucleotides: TGTGCCAGCAAGCCAGGAGTGGACAATGAGCAGTTCTTC.